These 15 T cell receptor beta chains originate from one sample sequenced in a study of beta chain features in type 1 diabetes. Points from the study as a whole: Moderate yet significant TCRB CDR3 shortening was seen in Type 1 diabetes patients in all four CD4+ subsets.

These TCRs' antigens remain unknown. The authors reverse transcribed all of the isolated RNA, so sequencing captured expressed TCRB transcripts. Using immunoSEQ multiplex PCR, the repertoire was profiled, and TCRdb retains in-frame clones only, with some absent. The sample lists 65,000 to 85,000 clones; approximately 47% were seen once. The sequenced material came from central memory CD4+ T cells from blood. These receptors were collected from a man between 25 and 39 years old with type 1 diabetes.

The chain couples TRBV5-1 to TRBJ2-2; possible D gene TRBD1, 5 bases. This CDR3 contains 15 residues. Germline assignment: CDR1 SGHRS and CDR2 YFSETQ. V lost 0 bases, J lost 0 bases, and 6 bases lay in between. This CDR3 is CASSLGTTNTGELFF. The CDR3 region has the DNA TGCGCCAGCAGCTTGGGGACAACGAACACCGGGGAGCTGTTTTTT.

V is TRBV4-2 and J is TRBJ2-1; 10 nucleotides align to TRBD2. This CDR3 has 17 residues. V was clipped by 1 base and J by 8 bases; unmatched bases: 11. The V gene's germline CDR1 is LGHNA and CDR2 YNFKEQ. The CDR3 sequence is CASSQGVVSGGLDEQFF. The CDR3 DNA follows: TGTGCCAGCAGCCAAGGAGTGGTTAGCGGGGGGTTGGATGAGCAGTTCTTC.

This chain uses TRBV6-5 with TRBJ2-1; TRBD2 matches at 10 bases. The CDR3 length is 12 residues. The ends lost 4 bases at V and 9 bases at J; junction bases unmatched: 0. Germline V gene data show CDR1 as MNHEY and CDR2 as SVGAGI. CDR3 amino acids: CASSWTSGEQFF. CDR3 in DNA: TGTGCCAGCAGTTGGACTAGCGGTGAGCAGTTCTTC.

This clone has more than one count but fewer than ten. The V call is TRBV5-4, the J call TRBJ2-5, with D tentatively TRBD1 (5 bases). CDR1 and CDR2 (germline): SGHNT, YYREEE (reference sequence). V shed 0 bases and J shed 1 base, with 7 bases lying between them. The CDR3 covers 14 residues. CDR3 DNA: TGTGCCAGCAGCTTGGGGCAGGGCCAAGAGACCCAGTACTTC. Its protein is CASSLGQGQETQYF.

V gene TRBV27 combines with J gene TRBJ1-6; TRBD1 matches 9 bases. The CDR3 is made up of 19 amino acids. Germline CDR1 is MNHEY and CDR2 is SMNVEV (reference sequence). Trimming removed 6 bases from V and 9 bases from J; junction bases left unmatched: 21. In nucleotides, the CDR3 is TGTGCCAGCAGAGTCGGATCCAGCCCGGGACAGGGTGTAGGTTCACCCCTCCACTTT. Its translation is CASRVGSSPGQGVGSPLHF.

The sample holds a few counts of this clone. The chain couples TRBV29-1 to TRBJ2-3; TRBD2 matches at 10 bases. The CDR3 consists of 13 residues. Losses at the gene ends were 8 bases for V and 6 bases for J; bases not matched to a gene: 8. Germline CDR1 reads SQVTM; CDR2 reads ANQGSEA. The CDR3 region is CSSQRGGLDTQYF. The CDR3 nucleotides are TGCAGCTCCCAGCGGGGGGGCTTGGATACGCAGTATTTT.

Remarks on this clone: This CDR3 is also generated by other DNA sequences in the sample. The chain uses TRBV7-2 and TRBJ2-2; D is possibly TRBD1 (6 bases). Germline CDR1 SGHTA, CDR2 FQGNSA. V dropped 3 bases and J dropped 0 bases, with 8 bases sitting between them. This CDR3 comprises 15 residues. CDR3 sequence: CASSLRTANTGELFF. In DNA, the CDR3 is TGTGCCAGCAGCTTGAGGACAGCGAACACCGGGGAGCTGTTTTTT.

This clone has just a few counts. The chain couples TRBV19 to TRBJ2-1; TRBD2 matches at 8 bases. The germline CDR1 and CDR2 sequences are LNHDA and SQIVND (reference sequence). This CDR3 is built from 15 residues. The V and J ends lost 1 base and 3 bases, in that order; junction bases with no gene match: 2. In DNA, the CDR3 is TGTGCCAGTAGTATAGGGAGCGGGGGCTACAATGAGCAGTTCTTC. This encodes CASSIGSGGYNEQFF.

There are a few counts of this clone. This chain joins TRBV4-1 and TRBJ2-4; 7 nucleotides match TRBD2. This CDR3 contains 15 residues. Trimming at V came to 4 bases and at J to 4 bases, leaving 7 bases not matched to a gene. Germline V gene lookup returns CDR1 MGHRA and CDR2 YSYEKL. For the CDR3, the DNA is TGCGCCAGCAGCCCCGGACTAGAGGAGAAAAACATTCAGTACTTC. It codes for CASSPGLEEKNIQYF.

The chain uses TRBV2 and TRBJ2-3, with TRBD1 matching 11 bases. Unmatched junction bases numbered 8, after V lost 6 bases and J lost 0 bases. Germline V gene sequence: CDR1 SNHLY, CDR2 FYNNEI. This CDR3 contains 17 residues. CDR3 region: CASSPQDRGLSTDTQYF. DNA of the CDR3: TGTGCCAGCAGCCCACAGGACAGGGGGCTTAGCACAGATACGCAGTATTTT.

The gene calls are TRBV5-1 and TRBJ2-7; D uncertain. Looked up from germline, CDR1 is SGHRS and CDR2 is YFSETQ. The CDR3 consists of 14 residues. V dropped 0 bases and J dropped 0 bases, with 7 bases sitting between them. The CDR3 loop reads CASSLVPGSYEQYF. CDR3 nucleotides: TGCGCCAGCAGCTTGGTGCCAGGCTCCTACGAGCAGTACTTC.

This sequence joins TRBV18 and TRBJ2-6; possible D gene TRBD2, 6 bases. CDR1 is KGHSH, CDR2 LQKENI, per germline. Trimming stripped 2 bases from V and 1 base from J, with 9 bases between. This CDR3 has 16 residues. The CDR3 here is CASSPKEGSGANVLTF. CDR3 coding DNA: TGTGCCAGCTCACCAAAGGAGGGATCTGGGGCCAACGTCCTGACTTTC.

This clone showed up just once. This chain links TRBV6-5 with TRBJ1-1, with a possible D match to TRBD1 (5 bases). The CDR3 has 14 residues. With 2 bases removed from V and 3 bases from J, the gap between germline ends came to 10 bases. In germline, CDR1 is MNHEY, CDR2 SVGAGI. The CDR3 nucleotides are TGTGCCAGCAGTTACGGGGGAGGGCACACTGAAGCTTTCTTT. Translating gives CASSYGGGHTEAFF.

The CDR3 nucleotides are TGTGCCAGCTCCCCCGGGGGGGCGAACGAGCAGTACTTC. It encodes CASSPGGANEQYF. The chain carries TRBV18 and TRBJ2-7; 8 bases fit TRBD2. J lost 5 bases, V lost 6 bases, and 6 bases had no gene match. The V gene's germline CDR1 is KGHSH and CDR2 LQKENI. The CDR3 runs 13 residues.

This chain links TRBV7-8 with TRBJ1-3; no clear D gene. This CDR3 is 15 amino acids long. The germline V gene has CDR1 SGHVS and CDR2 FQNEAQ. Trimming took 5 bases from V and 0 from J, leaving 11 bases between them. The CDR3 loop reads CASSQSVFSGNTIYF. CDR3 bases: TGTGCCAGCAGCCAATCAGTGTTCTCTGGAAACACCATATATTTT.